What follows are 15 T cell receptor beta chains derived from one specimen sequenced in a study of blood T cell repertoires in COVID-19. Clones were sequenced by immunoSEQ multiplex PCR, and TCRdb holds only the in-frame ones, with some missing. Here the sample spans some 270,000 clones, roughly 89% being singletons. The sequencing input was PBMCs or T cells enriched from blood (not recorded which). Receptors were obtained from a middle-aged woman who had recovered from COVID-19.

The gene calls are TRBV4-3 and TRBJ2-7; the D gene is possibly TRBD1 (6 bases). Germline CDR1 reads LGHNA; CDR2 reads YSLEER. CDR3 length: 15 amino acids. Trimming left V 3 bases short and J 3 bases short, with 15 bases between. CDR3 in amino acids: CASSHLRDTNYEQYF. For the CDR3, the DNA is TGCGCCAGCAGCCATCTCCGGGACACCAACTACGAGCAGTACTTC.

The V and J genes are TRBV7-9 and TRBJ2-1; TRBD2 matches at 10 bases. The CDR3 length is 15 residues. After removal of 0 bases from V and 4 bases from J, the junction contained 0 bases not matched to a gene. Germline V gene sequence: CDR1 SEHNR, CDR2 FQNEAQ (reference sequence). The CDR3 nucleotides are TGTGCCAGCAGCTTAGCTAGCGGGGGGTACAATGAGCAGTTCTTC. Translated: CASSLASGGYNEQFF.

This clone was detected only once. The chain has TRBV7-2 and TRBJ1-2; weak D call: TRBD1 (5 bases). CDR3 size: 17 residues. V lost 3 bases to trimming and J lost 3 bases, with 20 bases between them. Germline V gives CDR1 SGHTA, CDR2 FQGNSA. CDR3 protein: CASSLGGGRQQDYGYTF. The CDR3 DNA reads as TGTGCCAGCAGCTTGGGGGGTGGTCGACAGCAAGACTATGGCTACACCTTC.

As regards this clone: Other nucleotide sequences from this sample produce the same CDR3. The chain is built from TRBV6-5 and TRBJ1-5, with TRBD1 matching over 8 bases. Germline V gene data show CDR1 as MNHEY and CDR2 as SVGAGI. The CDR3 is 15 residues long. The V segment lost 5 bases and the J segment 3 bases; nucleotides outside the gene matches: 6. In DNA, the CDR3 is TGTGCCAGCAGTCCAGACAGGGGCCCCAATCAGCCCCAGCATTTT. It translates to CASSPDRGPNQPQHF.

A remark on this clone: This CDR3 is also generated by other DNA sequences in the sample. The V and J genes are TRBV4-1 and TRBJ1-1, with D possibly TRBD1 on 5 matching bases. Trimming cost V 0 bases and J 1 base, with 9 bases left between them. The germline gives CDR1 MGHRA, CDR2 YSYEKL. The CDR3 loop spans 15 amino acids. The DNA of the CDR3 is TGCGCCAGCAGCCAAGATCCGGGGGGGAACACTGAAGCTTTCTTT. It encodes CASSQDPGGNTEAFF.

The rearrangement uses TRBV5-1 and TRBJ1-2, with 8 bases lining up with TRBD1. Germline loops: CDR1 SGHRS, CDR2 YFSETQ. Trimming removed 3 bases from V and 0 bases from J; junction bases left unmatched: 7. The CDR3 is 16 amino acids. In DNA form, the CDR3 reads TGCGCCAGCAGCTCGGCGACAGGGGCCACTAACTATGGCTACACCTTC. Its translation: CASSSATGATNYGYTF.

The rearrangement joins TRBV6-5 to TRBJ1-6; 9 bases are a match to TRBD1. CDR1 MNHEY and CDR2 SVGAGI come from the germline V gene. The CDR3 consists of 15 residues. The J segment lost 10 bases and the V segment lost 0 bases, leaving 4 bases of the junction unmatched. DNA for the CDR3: TGTGCCAGCAGTTACTCTAACAGGGGGCAATCACCCCTCCACTTT. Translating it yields CASSYSNRGQSPLHF.

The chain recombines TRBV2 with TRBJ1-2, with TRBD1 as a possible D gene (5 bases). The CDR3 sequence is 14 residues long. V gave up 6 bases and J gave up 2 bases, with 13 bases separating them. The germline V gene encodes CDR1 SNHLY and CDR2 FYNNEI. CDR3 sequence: CASRAMGGNYGYTF. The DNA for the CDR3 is TGTGCCAGCAGGGCGATGGGGGGAAACTATGGCTACACCTTC. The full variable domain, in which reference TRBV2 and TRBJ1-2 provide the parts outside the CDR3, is EPEVTQTPSHQVTQMGQEVILRCVPISNHLYFYWYRQILGQKVEFLVSFYNNEISEKSEIFDDQFSVERPDGSNFTLKIRSTKLEDSAMYFCASRAMGGNYGYTFGSGTRLTVV.

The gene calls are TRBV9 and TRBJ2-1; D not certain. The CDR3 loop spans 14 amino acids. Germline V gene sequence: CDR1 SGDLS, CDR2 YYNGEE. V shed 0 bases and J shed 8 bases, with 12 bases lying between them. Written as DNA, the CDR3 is TGTGCCAGCAGCGTAGGTCCCGTCTTCTATGAGCAGTTCTTC. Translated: CASSVGPVFYEQFF.

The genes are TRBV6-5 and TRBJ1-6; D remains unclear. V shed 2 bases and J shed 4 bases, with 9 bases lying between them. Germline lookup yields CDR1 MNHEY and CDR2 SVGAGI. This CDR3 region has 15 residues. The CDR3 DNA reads TGTGCCAGCAGTTACGAGGGCCGTTATAATTCACCCCTCCACTTT. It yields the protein CASSYEGRYNSPLHF.

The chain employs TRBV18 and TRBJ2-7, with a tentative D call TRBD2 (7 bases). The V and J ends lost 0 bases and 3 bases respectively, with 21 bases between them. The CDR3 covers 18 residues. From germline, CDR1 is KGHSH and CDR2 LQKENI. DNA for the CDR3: TGTGCCAGCTCACCACCGGTATATTCGAGGGGGGGCCACTACGAGCAGTACTTC. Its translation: CASSPPVYSRGGHYEQYF. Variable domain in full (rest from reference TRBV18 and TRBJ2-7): NAGVMQNPRHLVRRRGQEARLRCSPMKGHSHVYWYRQLPEEGLKFMVYLQKENIIDESGMPKERFSAEFPKEGPSILRIQQVVRGDSAAYFCASSPPVYSRGGHYEQYFGPGTRLTVT.

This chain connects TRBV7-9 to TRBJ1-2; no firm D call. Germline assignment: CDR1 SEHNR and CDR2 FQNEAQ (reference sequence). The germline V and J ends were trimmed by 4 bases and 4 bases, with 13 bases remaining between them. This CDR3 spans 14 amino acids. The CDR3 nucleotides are TGTGCCAGCAGCTCCTCCAGAATCCTCTATGGCTACACCTTC. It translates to CASSSSRILYGYTF.

The CDR3 protein is CASSYVSGGNTGELFF. In nucleotides, the CDR3 is TGTGCCAGCAGTTATGTTAGCGGAGGGAACACCGGGGAGCTGTTTTTT. The gene calls are TRBV6-6 and TRBJ2-2; possible D gene TRBD2, 6 bases. Germline V gene data show CDR1 as MNHNY and CDR2 as SVGAGI (reference sequence). With 3 bases removed from V and 1 base from J, the gap between germline ends came to 12 bases. The CDR3 spans 16 residues.

CDR3 in amino acids: CASSQTGTGDRNEQFF. The CDR3 DNA reads as TGCGCCAGCAGCCAAACCGGGACAGGGGATCGCAATGAGCAGTTCTTC. The chain joins TRBV4-1 to TRBJ2-1; the match to TRBD1 covers 10 bases. The CDR3 is 16 residues long. V was pared by 2 bases and J by 6 bases, with 7 bases of the junction left unmatched. Germline-derived CDR1 and CDR2 are MGHRA and YSYEKL.

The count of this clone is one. In nucleotides, the CDR3 is TGTGCCAGCAGTGAATGGACTGAAAAACCCTACGAGCAGTACTTC. This codes for CASSEWTEKPYEQYF. J is TRBJ2-7 and V is TRBV25-1, with D possibly TRBD2 on 5 matching bases. CDR1 and CDR2 from the germline V gene are MGHDK and SYGVNS. The CDR3 extends over 15 amino acids. The V end was cut by 1 base, the J end by 2 bases, with 12 bases between.